This is a list of T cell receptor beta chains from one sample in a study of cytomegalovirus exposure and HLA in healthy donors. The table came from immunoSEQ multiplex PCR; TCRdb's copy has only in-frame clones and leaves some out. The sample carries under 200,000 clones, roughly 73% recorded once. Sequenced input: PBMCs. These receptors all stem from a male donor in good health and CMV-seronegative. Both conserved end residues are part of each CDR3. The D gene is left open where the match is weak. Where a row states a size, it is once, few, many or the class of an expanded clone; other rows omit it.

d_call	v_call	j_call	clone_size	cdr3_aa	cdr3_nt
NA	TRBV29-1	TRBJ1-1	few	CSVAATTEAFF	TGCAGCGTCGCGGCGACCACTGAAGCTTTCTTT
TRBD1	TRBV5-1	TRBJ2-5	NA	CASSVPGTGYETQYF	TGCGCCAGCAGCGTACCCGGGACAGGGTACGAGACCCAGTACTTC
NA	TRBV6-5	TRBJ2-5	few	CASTSGARGGTQYF	TGTGCCAGCACCTCCGGGGCTAGGGGAGGGACCCAGTACTTC
NA	TRBV19	TRBJ2-7	NA	CASSIPRRTHEQYF	TGTGCCAGTAGTATCCCGCGGAGAACACACGAGCAGTACTTC
NA	TRBV5-1	TRBJ2-7	NA	CASSLLGRGKYEQYF	TGCGCCAGCAGCTTGCTTGGGCGGGGAAAGTACGAGCAGTACTTC
TRBD1	TRBV6-5	TRBJ1-2	NA	CASSPMTGFYGYTF	TGTGCCAGCAGTCCAATGACAGGGTTCTATGGCTACACCTTC
TRBD1	TRBV9	TRBJ2-7	NA	CASSIGQGRSEQYF	TGTGCCAGCAGTATCGGACAGGGCAGAAGCGAGCAGTACTTC
NA	TRBV19	TRBJ1-5	NA	CASSTTRRAQHF	TGTGCCAGTAGTACAACCCGGAGGGCCCAGCATTTT
NA	TRBV7-9	TRBJ1-2	NA	CASSLGTGYGYTF	TGTGCCAGCAGCTTAGGAACGGGCTATGGCTACACCTTC
NA	TRBV6-1	TRBJ2-1	NA	CASSDRSGSSYNEQFF	TGTGCCAGCAGTGATCGTTCGGGGAGCTCCTACAATGAGCAGTTCTTC
NA	TRBV6-1	TRBJ2-2	NA	CASSLRTSSTGELFF	TGTGCCAGCAGTTTGCGGACATCGAGCACCGGGGAGCTGTTTTTT